Below, 13 T cell receptor beta chains from the same sample are listed, as sequenced in a study of T cell responses to AZD1222 COVID-19 vaccine. TCRdb's copy holds only in-frame clones and misses some; the assay was immunoSEQ multiplex PCR. The profile shows 120,000 or so clones, around 88% of them singletons. The input for sequencing was peripheral blood, taken 28 days after the second AZD1222 dose. The receptor set was obtained from an adult who received the AZD1222 COVID-19 vaccine.

The V call is TRBV5-6, the J call TRBJ2-3, with 8 positions matching TRBD1. The ends lost 4 bases at V and 5 bases at J; junction bases unmatched: 3. Germline CDR1 and CDR2: SGHDT and YYEEEE. This CDR3 comprises 13 residues. CDR3 sequence reads: CASSRDRRDTQYF. CDR3 in DNA: TGTGCCAGCAGCAGGGACAGGAGAGATACGCAGTATTTT.

This sequence joins TRBV2 and TRBJ1-6; D is undetermined. The germline CDR1 and CDR2 sequences are SNHLY and FYNNEI. Deletions cut 6 bases from V and 8 bases from J, with 14 bases between. The CDR3 is made up of 14 amino acids. The CDR3 sequence: CASSVGGRDSPLHF. CDR3 bases: TGTGCCAGCAGCGTTGGAGGGCGCGATTCACCCCTCCACTTT.

The chain joins TRBV27 to TRBJ2-7; TRBD2 aligns across 11 bases. Per the germline V gene, CDR1 is MNHEY and CDR2 is SMNVEV (reference sequence). This CDR3 comprises 17 residues. Unmatched junction bases numbered 8, after V lost 2 bases and J lost 2 bases. CDR3 loop: CASSLASGGPGTYEQYF. Written as DNA, the CDR3 is TGTGCCAGCAGTTTAGCTAGCGGGGGGCCTGGGACCTACGAGCAGTACTTC.

This sequence joins TRBV18 and TRBJ1-2, with D possibly being TRBD1 (5 bases). Looked up from germline, CDR1 is KGHSH and CDR2 is LQKENI. With 0 bases removed from V and 6 bases from J, the gap between germline ends came to 14 bases. The CDR3 spans 15 residues. This CDR3 reads CASSPPDTTGHGYTF. CDR3 sequence (DNA): TGTGCCAGCTCACCACCGGACACTACTGGCCATGGCTACACCTTC.

This rearrangement joins TRBV2 to TRBJ1-2; 7 positions agree with TRBD1. Trimming removed 6 bases from V and 4 bases from J; junction bases left unmatched: 14. CDR3 length: 16 residues. Germline V lookup: CDR1 SNHLY, CDR2 FYNNEI. The CDR3 region has the DNA TGTGCCAGCAGCGGTGGACAGGTCGCGGGGGCCTATGGCTACACCTTC. This encodes CASSGGQVAGAYGYTF.

The chain is built from TRBV5-8 and TRBJ2-1; 10 bases agree with TRBD1. V was pared by 3 bases and J by 0 bases, with 6 bases of the junction left unmatched. The CDR3 length is 17 residues. Germline assignment: CDR1 SGHTS and CDR2 YDEGEE. CDR3 nucleotides: TGTGCCAGCAGCTACGGGACAGGGGCAATCTCCTACAATGAGCAGTTCTTC. Protein: CASSYGTGAISYNEQFF.

This chain connects TRBV4-1 to TRBJ2-3, with 10 nucleotides matching TRBD2. The CDR3 has 19 residues. The germline V gene encodes CDR1 MGHRA and CDR2 YSYEKL. J lost 1 base, V lost 1 base, and 11 bases had no gene match. This chain's CDR3 is CASSQAQGLALVGTDTQYF. In DNA, the CDR3 is TGCGCCAGCAGCCAAGCACAGGGACTAGCGTTAGTGGGCACAGATACGCAGTATTTT.

The CDR3 sequence is CASSEVPGGGYTF. The CDR3 DNA is TGTGCCAGCAGTGAAGTTCCCGGGGGTGGCTACACCTTC. The V call is TRBV6-1, the J call TRBJ1-2, with a tentative D call TRBD1 (5 bases). There are 13 residues in the CDR3. From germline, CDR1 is MNHNS and CDR2 SASEGT. Trimming took off 1 base at V and 7 bases at J, with 10 bases between the two ends.

V gene TRBV29-1 combines with J gene TRBJ2-3; 10 bases are shared with TRBD2. V dropped 4 bases and J dropped 0; count of bases not matched to a gene: 4. This CDR3 is 15 amino acids long. Germline V lookup: CDR1 SQVTM, CDR2 ANQGSEA. The CDR3 DNA sequence: TGCAGCGTTGGAACTAGCGGGGCTAGCACAGATACGCAGTATTTT. Protein product: CSVGTSGASTDTQYF.

This chain connects TRBV6-5 to TRBJ2-3, with unresolved D. V gave up 3 bases and J gave up 2 bases, with 6 bases separating them. Germline CDR1 is MNHEY and CDR2 is SVGAGI. The CDR3 sequence is 13 residues long. This CDR3 reads CASSYGFTDTQYF. CDR3 DNA sequence: TGTGCCAGCAGTTATGGCTTCACAGATACGCAGTATTTT.

This chain uses TRBV4-3 with TRBJ1-6, with D unclear. Germline values: CDR1 LGHNA, CDR2 YSLEER. CDR3 length: 16 residues. V dropped 1 base and J dropped 4 bases, with 11 bases sitting between them. CDR3 sequence: CASSQGWQEYNSPLHF. CDR3 bases: TGCGCCAGCAGCCAAGGGTGGCAGGAGTATAATTCACCCCTCCACTTT.

The chain joins TRBV5-1 to TRBJ1-4, with 10 bases lining up with TRBD1. The CDR3 consists of 15 residues. J gave up 4 bases and V 3 bases, and 3 bases lay outside the gene matches. In germline, CDR1 is SGHRS, CDR2 YFSETQ. Written as DNA, the CDR3 is TGCGCCAGCAGCTCTGGGACAGGGGTTAATGAAAAACTGTTTTTT. Encoded protein: CASSSGTGVNEKLFF.

This sequence joins TRBV19 and TRBJ1-5; a weak D match, TRBD1 (6 bases). V lost 6 bases and J 7 bases, leaving 16 bases between the germline ends. Germline V gives CDR1 LNHDA, CDR2 SQIVND (reference sequence). The CDR3 has 14 amino acids. CDR3 nucleotide sequence: TGTGCCAGTAGCCTCAGGGGTTTGAGGCAGCCCCAGCATTTT. As protein: CASSLRGLRQPQHF.